The 21 T cell receptor beta chains presented below share a single source sample, sequenced in a study of control samples from healthy donors and cancer patients. The method was immunoSEQ multiplex PCR; TCRdb's version includes in-frame clones alone and lacks a portion of them. The sample contains roughly 93,000 clones, around 90% of which appear only once. The sample consisted of PBMCs. All receptors come from a woman in her forties or fifties with colorectal cancer.

This clone was seen more than once but under ten times. The chain carries TRBV5-3 and TRBJ1-1; TRBD1 aligns across 7 bases. TRBV5-3 is marked as an open reading frame, function uncertain. This CDR3 has 15 amino acids. V lost 5 bases, J lost 5 bases, and 12 bases stayed unmatched. In nucleotides, the CDR3 is TGTGCCAGAAGATTCCGGACAGGCCAAGGGACTGAAGCTTTCTTT. Its translation: CARRFRTGQGTEAFF.

The CDR3 spells CASSSLAGGLETQYF. The CDR3 bases are TGTGCCAGCAGCTCTCTAGCGGGGGGGCTAGAGACCCAGTACTTC. The chain links TRBV5-6 to TRBJ2-5, with TRBD2 matching 12 bases. V dropped 3 bases and J dropped 4; count of bases not matched to a gene: 4. CDR3 size: 15 residues. Germline CDR1 is SGHDT and CDR2 is YYEEEE.

V usage is TRBV5-4 and J usage is TRBJ2-3; D is undetermined. CDR1 is SGHNT and CDR2 is YYREEE in the germline V gene (reference sequence). This CDR3 is 13 amino acids long. Trimming pared 1 base from V and 3 bases from J, leaving 6 bases between. The CDR3 nucleotides read TGTGCCAGCAGCTTGTTGGGAACAGATACGCAGTATTTT. This encodes CASSLLGTDTQYF.

CDR3 in amino acids: CASSPKGVYGYTF. The DNA of the CDR3 is TGTGCCAGCAGCCCCAAAGGGGTCTATGGCTACACCTTC. The gene calls are TRBV13 and TRBJ1-2; a weak D match, TRBD1 (5 bases). Germline-derived CDR1 and CDR2 are PRHDT and FYEKMQ (reference sequence). The germline V and J ends were trimmed by 5 bases and 4 bases, with 11 bases remaining between them. The CDR3 sequence is 13 residues long.

The chain employs TRBV19 and TRBJ2-3; unclear D gene. The CDR3 consists of 13 residues. The ends were cut back, 1 base at V and 3 bases at J, with 5 bases in the middle. Germline V gives CDR1 LNHDA, CDR2 SQIVND (reference sequence). The CDR3 sequence: CASSIVMTDTQYF. In nucleotides, the CDR3 is TGTGCCAGTAGTATAGTGATGACAGATACGCAGTATTTT.

The CDR3 protein is CASSPLAELGKAQYF. The CDR3 nucleotides are TGTGCCAGCAGCCCCCTGGCGGAATTGGGCAAGGCCCAGTACTTC. The V call is TRBV7-2, the J call TRBJ2-5; no reliable D call. Trimming took 5 bases from V and 9 from J, leaving 22 bases between them. The CDR3 runs 15 residues. Per the germline V gene, CDR1 is SGHTA and CDR2 is FQGNSA.

This sequence joins TRBV7-9 and TRBJ2-5, with no clear D. V lost 0 bases and J lost 6, with 5 bases in between. This CDR3 spans 12 amino acids. Germline V CDR1 and CDR2: SEHNR, FQNEAQ (reference sequence). The CDR3 sequence is CASSLAWQTQYF. The CDR3 DNA reads as TGTGCCAGCAGCTTAGCGTGGCAGACCCAGTACTTC.

This chain connects TRBV21-1 to TRBJ2-7; no check of the table's D call, TRBD2, against the DNA was made. TRBV21-1 is marked as a pseudogene. The CDR3 is 14 residues long. The chain's CDR3 is CASSKKDEGYEQYV. Here the CDR3 DNA reads TGTGCCAGCAGCAAAAAAGACGAGGGCTACGAGCAGTACGTC.

CDR3: CASSVAATSTDTQYF. The CDR3, as DNA: TGTGCCAGCAGTGTAGCAGCTACTAGCACAGATACGCAGTATTTT. The rearrangement joins TRBV2 to TRBJ2-3; D not certain. The CDR3 runs to 15 residues. Germline V gives CDR1 SNHLY, CDR2 FYNNEI. Trimming took off 4 bases at V and 0 bases at J, with 11 bases between the two ends.

The rearrangement links TRBV4-3 to TRBJ1-2; 8 positions agree with TRBD1. Germline CDR1 and CDR2: LGHNA and YSLEER. The CDR3 runs to 16 residues. The trim removed 0 bases at V and 0 bases at J, leaving 3 bases unmatched. The CDR3 DNA sequence: TGCGCCAGCAGCCAAGATGCCAGGGGGCCTAACTATGGCTACACCTTC. Translation gives CASSQDARGPNYGYTF.

J is TRBJ2-3 and V is TRBV3-1 (or the pseudogene TRBV3-2); 9 bases align to TRBD1. Germline V CDR1 and CDR2: LGHDT, YNNKEL (reference sequence). The V and J ends lost 4 bases and 7 bases, in that order; junction bases with no gene match: 6. The CDR3 runs to 14 residues. The CDR3 sequence is CASSRDRGKNTQYF. The CDR3 bases are TGTGCCAGCAGCCGAGACAGGGGGAAAAATACGCAGTATTTT.

The gene calls are TRBV21-1 and TRBJ2-7; the DNA was not compared with TRBD1, the D call given in the table. TRBV21-1 is a known pseudogene. The CDR3 runs 11 residues. CDR3 in DNA: TGTGCCAGCAGCTCCGACAGACCCCCGTACGTC. As protein: CASSSDRPPYV.

The genes are TRBV7-2 and TRBJ2-1; 9 bases are a match to TRBD2. This CDR3 is built from 15 residues. V shed 2 bases, J shed 7 bases, and the junction held 6 bases outside the gene matches. Per germline, CDR1 SGHTA and CDR2 FQGNSA. CDR3 bases: TGTGCCAGCAGCTTAATGTCTAGCGGGGAGAATGAGCAGTTCTTC. Translation gives CASSLMSSGENEQFF.

The chain employs TRBV28 and TRBJ1-1; TRBD1 might be the D (5 bases). Trimming took off 3 bases at V and 0 bases at J, with 11 bases between the two ends. The CDR3 totals 15 residues. CDR1 is MDHEN and CDR2 is SYDVKM in the germline V gene. This CDR3 is CASSLDQGLNTEAFF. The CDR3 bases are TGTGCCAGCAGTTTGGATCAGGGATTGAACACTGAAGCTTTCTTT.

The CDR3 region is CASSPRRSGTDTQYF. The CDR3 DNA reads as TGTGCCAGCAGCCCCCGGAGGTCGGGCACAGATACGCAGTATTTT. The chain links TRBV7-2 to TRBJ2-3; tentative D call: TRBD2 (5 bases). Trimming shortened V by 5 bases and J by 1 base, and 13 bases separated the two germline ends. Germline CDR1 reads SGHTA; CDR2 reads FQGNSA. The CDR3 has 15 residues. Full variable domain (missing parts from reference TRBV7-2 and TRBJ2-3): GAGVSQSPSNKVTEKGKDVELRCDPISGHTALYWYRQSLGQGLEFLIYFQGNSAPDKSGLPSDRFSAERTGGSVSTLTIQRTQQEDSAVYLCASSPRRSGTDTQYFGPGTRLTVL.

The chain joins TRBV3-1 (or the pseudogene TRBV3-2) to TRBJ2-2; weak D call: TRBD1 (5 bases). V lost 9 bases and J 5 bases, leaving 13 bases between the germline ends. The germline V gene encodes CDR1 LGHDT and CDR2 YNNKEL (reference sequence). The CDR3 extends over 13 amino acids. CDR3 nucleotide sequence: TGTGCCAGTGATCGAAGGGGTACCGGGGAGCTGTTTTTT. It translates to CASDRRGTGELFF.

The rearrangement joins TRBV10-2 to TRBJ2-1; the D is unclear. Germline V gene data show CDR1 as WSHSY and CDR2 as SAAADI. Trimming took 10 bases from V and 9 from J, leaving 13 bases between them. This CDR3 has 11 residues. This CDR3 reads CAISVGFEQFF. In nucleotides, the CDR3 is TGCGCCATCTCAGTGGGGTTTGAGCAGTTCTTC.

The chain combines TRBV9 with TRBJ1-2, with D possibly TRBD1 on 6 matching bases. Germline CDR1 and CDR2: SGDLS and YYNGEE. Trimming took 4 bases from V and 4 from J, leaving 14 bases between them. The CDR3 totals 14 residues. The DNA of the CDR3 is TGTGCCAGCAGCCCGCAGGGGTTTGCCTATGGCTACACCTTC. Protein: CASSPQGFAYGYTF. Based on the CDR3 plus reference TRBV9 and TRBJ1-2, the full variable domain is DSGVTQTPKHLITATGQRVTLRCSPRSGDLSVYWYQQSLDQGLQFLIQYYNGEERAKGNILERFSAQQFPDLHSELNLSSLELGDSALYFCASSPQGFAYGYTFGSGTRLTVV.

The V gene is TRBV9, the J gene TRBJ2-5; 7 positions match TRBD1. The CDR3 has 15 amino acids. J gave up 7 bases and V 0 bases, and 9 bases lay outside the gene matches. Per germline, CDR1 SGDLS and CDR2 YYNGEE. CDR3 residues: CASSVAWDRSSTQYF. The CDR3 nucleotides are TGTGCCAGCAGCGTAGCTTGGGACAGATCTTCGACCCAGTACTTC.

The chain carries TRBV3-1 (or the pseudogene TRBV3-2) and TRBJ2-3, with 8 positions matching TRBD1. The CDR3 sequence is 16 residues long. Trimming at V came to 4 bases and at J to 1 base, leaving 7 bases not matched to a gene. Germline V gives CDR1 LGHDT, CDR2 YNNKEL (reference sequence). CDR3 DNA sequence: TGTGCCAGCAGCCTAAGACAGGGGTTAGGCACAGATACGCAGTATTTT. It encodes CASSLRQGLGTDTQYF.

The genes are TRBV7-2 and TRBJ2-7; either TRBD1 or TRBD2 may fit D (5 bases each). V lost 5 bases to trimming and J lost 1 base, with 9 bases between them. The CDR3 covers 13 residues. Germline V gene sequence: CDR1 SGHTA, CDR2 FQGNSA. The CDR3 DNA is TGTGCCAGCAGCCCCGGGGCATCCTACGAGCAGTACGTC. Protein: CASSPGASYEQYV.